This T cell receptor beta chain was found in a study of blood T cell repertoires in COVID-19. Study at large: The United States, Italy and Spain provided the acute and convalescent COVID-19 samples.

The CDR3 runs 11 residues. V lost 1 base, J lost 7 bases, and 5 bases lay in between. Germline CDR1 and CDR2: LGHDT and YNNKEL (reference sequence). Generated by immunoSEQ multiplex PCR, the TCRdb table keeps only in-frame clones and is missing some. This table has over 250,000 clones, about 89% appearing once. Material for sequencing was peripheral blood. J is TRBJ2-7 and V is TRBV3-1 (or the pseudogene TRBV3-2); unclear D gene. The TCR was taken from a man aged 45-65 years with acute or convalescent COVID-19. In DNA, the CDR3 is TGTGCCAGCAGCCAAGGGAGAGAGCAGTACTTC. This translates into CASSQGREQYF.